This TCR beta chain was retrieved from a study of T cell responses to AZD1222 COVID-19 vaccine. Study-level background: Whether given at about 4 or about 12 weeks, second doses were pooled. Study-wide results and limits: Seropositivity was recorded at baseline in only 6 or 7 AZD1222 recipients. Researchers report vaccine-associated CD4 TCRs spanning spike, with dominance at 160-218 and 743-854. Reports indicate that nearly half of spike-specific TCRs are directed at unmutated variant regions.

About this clone itself: The antigen is not known.

Repertoires were generated with immunoSEQ multiplex PCR, while TCRdb's copy carries only in-frame clones and drops some. The sample records 150,000 to 180,000 clones, roughly nine tenths being singletons. Germline CDR1 LGHNA, CDR2 YSLEER. The V and J ends lost 0 bases and 3 bases, in that order; junction bases with no gene match: 6. The CDR3 consists of 18 residues. This TCR came from an adult in good health. The source was peripheral blood, collected on day 0 of AZD1222 vaccination. The V call is TRBV4-3, the J call TRBJ1-6; 9 bases match TRBD1. This CDR3 is CASSQDLGGQGYNSPLHF. The CDR3 DNA is TGCGCCAGCAGCCAAGATCTGGGGGGACAGGGCTATAATTCACCCCTCCACTTT.